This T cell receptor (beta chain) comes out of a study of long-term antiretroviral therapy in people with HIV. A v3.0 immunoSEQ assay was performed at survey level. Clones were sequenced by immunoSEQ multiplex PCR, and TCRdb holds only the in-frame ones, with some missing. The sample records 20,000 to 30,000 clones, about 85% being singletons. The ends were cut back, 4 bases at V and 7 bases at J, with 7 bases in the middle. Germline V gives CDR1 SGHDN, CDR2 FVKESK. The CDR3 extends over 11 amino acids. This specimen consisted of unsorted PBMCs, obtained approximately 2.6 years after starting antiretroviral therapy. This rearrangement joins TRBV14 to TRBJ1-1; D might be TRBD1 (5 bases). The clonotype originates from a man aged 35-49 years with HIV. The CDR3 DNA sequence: TGTGCCAGCAGCCCGGACATTGAAGCTTTCTTT. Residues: CASSPDIEAFF.